A single sample is the source of the 22 T cell receptor beta chains below, sequenced in a study of cytomegalovirus exposure and HLA in healthy donors (dated 2017 in TCRdb). To prepare the library, the immunoSEQ multiplex PCR assay was applied. The multiplex PCR relied on a mix of 60 forward primers for TCR Vbeta segments and 13 reverse primers for TCR Jbeta segments. TCRdb took this table from immuneACCESS and kept in-frame rearrangements with V and J called. Such tables lack part of the clones; where checked against another copy, unresolved V genes explain under half of the gap, and the rest is unexplained. The sample data list roughly 99,000 clones, and about 80% of these were observed just once. 2% to 3% of the sample belongs to the ten largest clones. The specimen sequenced was PBMCs. These receptors all stem from a man under 40 in good health and CMV-seropositive.

This chain joins TRBV2 and TRBJ1-4, with TRBD1 matching over 10 bases. The germline gives CDR1 SNHLY, CDR2 FYNNEI. The CDR3 runs 13 residues. V was clipped by 9 bases and J by 10 bases; unmatched bases: 8. The DNA for the CDR3 is TGTGCCAGTGGGGACAGGGGTGGCGGAAAACTGTTTTTT. Encoded protein: CASGDRGGGKLFF.

CDR3 nucleotides: TGTGCCAGCAGCCAGCGGGACACTTTCTACGAGCAGTACTTC. This encodes CASSQRDTFYEQYF. The chain combines TRBV5-4 with TRBJ2-7; TRBD2 is a possible D gene (7 bases). Trimming took off 4 bases at V and 3 bases at J, with 14 bases between the two ends. The CDR3 is made up of 14 amino acids. Germline-derived CDR1 and CDR2 are SGHNT and YYREEE (reference sequence).

The rearrangement links TRBV29-1 to TRBJ1-1; D is unclear. V was cut by 3 bases and J by 2 bases, with 10 bases left in between. Germline V gives CDR1 SQVTM, CDR2 ANQGSEA. The CDR3 loop spans 13 amino acids. The CDR3: CSVESVGNTEAFF. CDR3 nucleotides: TGCAGCGTTGAGTCTGTGGGCAACACTGAAGCTTTCTTT.

The V and J genes are TRBV5-1 and TRBJ2-5, with 11 bases fitting TRBD2. This CDR3 has 15 amino acids. Germline loops: CDR1 SGHRS, CDR2 YFSETQ. The trim removed 5 bases at V and 5 bases at J, leaving 8 bases unmatched. This CDR3 reads CASRLAGATTETQYF. The CDR3 DNA reads as TGCGCCAGCAGACTAGCGGGGGCCACAACGGAGACCCAGTACTTC.

This sequence joins TRBV2 and TRBJ2-5; D might be TRBD2 (5 bases). This CDR3 is built from 14 residues. Trimming took off 7 bases at V and 5 bases at J, with 17 bases between the two ends. The germline V gene encodes CDR1 SNHLY and CDR2 FYNNEI. CDR3 DNA sequence: TGTGCCAGCACCCCCGGGGTGCCGGGGGAGACCCAGTACTTC. Encoded protein: CASTPGVPGETQYF. The full variable domain, rest sourced from reference TRBV2 and TRBJ2-5, is EPEVTQTPSHQVTQMGQEVILRCVPISNHLYFYWYRQILGQKVEFLVSFYNNEISEKSEIFDDQFSVERPDGSNFTLKIRSTKLEDSAMYFCASTPGVPGETQYFGPGTRLLVL.

The chain couples TRBV13 to TRBJ1-1, with D possibly TRBD1 on 6 matching bases. Between the trimmed V and J ends, which lost 3 bases and 1 base, there was a span of 9 bases. The CDR3 is 14 amino acids. Germline V gene data show CDR1 as PRHDT and CDR2 as FYEKMQ (reference sequence). CDR3 in amino acids: CASSFLDRNTEAFF. DNA for the CDR3: TGTGCCAGCAGCTTCTTGGACAGGAACACTGAAGCTTTCTTT.

The CDR3 coding sequence is TGTGCCAGCAGCCCGGGACTTTTGAACACTGAAGCTTTCTTT. Translated, it gives CASSPGLLNTEAFF. The chain employs TRBV7-3 and TRBJ1-1, with D perhaps TRBD1 (5 bases). The V and J ends lost 5 bases and 0 bases respectively, with 10 bases between them. CDR1 is SGHTA and CDR2 is FQGTGA in the germline V gene. The CDR3 is made up of 14 amino acids. The whole variable domain, filled in from reference TRBV7-3 and TRBJ1-1, reads GAGVSQTPSNKVTEKGKYVELRCDPISGHTALYWYRQSLGQGPEFLIYFQGTGAADDSGLPNDRFFAVRPEGSVSTLKIQRTERGDSAVYLCASSPGLLNTEAFFGQGTRLTVV.

V is TRBV5-1 and J is TRBJ2-2, with 7 nucleotides matching TRBD1. The junction had 0 bases not matched to a gene; V was cut back by 3 bases and J by 4 bases. The CDR3 has 13 amino acids. From germline, CDR1 is SGHRS and CDR2 YFSETQ. The chain's CDR3 is CASSSGGTGELFF. The CDR3 nucleotides read TGCGCCAGCAGCTCAGGGGGCACCGGGGAGCTGTTTTTT.

This clone was detected once. The CDR3: CASTSGGVSYEQYF. Here the CDR3 DNA reads TGTGCCAGCACGTCAGGCGGGGTGTCATACGAGCAGTACTTC. The rearrangement links TRBV25-1 to TRBJ2-5; D is possibly TRBD2 (6 bases). The J call may be wrong; the DNA end is better matched by TRBJ2-7. The length of the CDR3 is 14 residues. In germline, CDR1 is MGHDK, CDR2 SYGVNS.

DNA for the CDR3: TGTGCCAGCAGCCTCCAGGGGGCCTATGGCTACACCTTC. Encoded protein: CASSLQGAYGYTF. The V gene is TRBV5-6, the J gene TRBJ1-2; TRBD1 matches 8 bases. CDR3 length equals 13 residues. V shed 4 bases, J shed 4 bases, and the junction held 3 bases outside the gene matches. Germline CDR1 reads SGHDT; CDR2 reads YYEEEE. The variable domain in full, with the rest retrieved from reference TRBV5-6 and TRBJ1-2, is DAGVTQSPTHLIKTRGQQVTLRCSPKSGHDTVSWYQQALGQGPQFIFQYYEEEERQRGNFPDRFSGHQFPNYSSELNVNALLLGDSALYLCASSLQGAYGYTFGSGTRLTVV.

V and J are TRBV9 and TRBJ1-2; no clear D gene. The CDR3 covers 14 residues. CDR1 SGDLS and CDR2 YYNGEE come from the germline V gene. Trimming took off 0 bases at V and 4 bases at J, with 10 bases between the two ends. CDR3 loop: CASSVAGFSYGYTF. In DNA form, the CDR3 reads TGTGCCAGCAGCGTAGCGGGGTTTTCCTATGGCTACACCTTC.

This chain links TRBV19 with TRBJ1-4; D is unresolved. The V end lost 3 bases, the J end lost 8 bases, and 13 bases lay between the germline ends. The CDR3 contains 14 residues. From germline, CDR1 is LNHDA and CDR2 SQIVND (reference sequence). The CDR3 here is CASSIGVGGEKLFF. The CDR3 DNA sequence: TGTGCCAGTAGTATCGGGGTAGGTGGAGAAAAACTGTTTTTT. The whole variable domain, filled in from reference TRBV19 and TRBJ1-4, reads DGGITQSPKYLFRKEGQNVTLSCEQNLNHDAMYWYRQDPGQGLRLIYYSQIVNDFQKGDIAEGYSVSREKKESFPLTVTSAQKNPTAFYLCASSIGVGGEKLFFGSGTQLSVL.

CDR3 bases: TGTGCCAGCAGCCACCAGGGCTACAATGAGCAGTTCTTC. This encodes CASSHQGYNEQFF. V gene TRBV14 combines with J gene TRBJ2-1; D possibly corresponds to TRBD1 (5 bases). V was pared by 3 bases and J by 3 bases, with 6 bases between. This CDR3 spans 13 amino acids. Germline V gene data show CDR1 as SGHDN and CDR2 as FVKESK.

This clone occurred a few times. The chain employs TRBV12-5 and TRBJ2-5; 9 bases agree with TRBD1. V lost 8 bases and J lost 2; bases outside the gene matches: 3. CDR1 LGHNT and CDR2 FRNRAP come from the germline V gene. The CDR3 has 13 amino acids. CDR3 nucleotides: TGTGCTAGTCGAGGGACAGGGCAAGAGACCCAGTACTTC. Its translation is CASRGTGQETQYF.

The chain carries TRBV6-1 and TRBJ1-6; maybe TRBD1 (6 bases). V was pared by 3 bases and J by 4 bases, with 10 bases between. The CDR3 totals 15 residues. CDR1 is MNHNS and CDR2 is SASEGT in the germline V gene. CDR3 in amino acids: CASSEGARYNSPLHF. The DNA of the CDR3 is TGTGCCAGCAGTGAGGGGGCGCGATATAATTCACCCCTCCACTTT.

The rearrangement uses TRBV6-6 and TRBJ2-7; 8 bases are a match to TRBD1. With 6 bases clipped from V and 3 bases from J, the junction kept 4 bases outside the gene matches. The germline gives CDR1 MNHNY, CDR2 SVGAGI (reference sequence). This CDR3 has 13 amino acids. The CDR3 DNA reads TGTGCCAGCAGAGCACAGGGGGTCTACGAGCAGTACTTC. It is translated as CASRAQGVYEQYF.

This chain connects TRBV6-5 to TRBJ1-4; maybe TRBD1 (6 bases). V lost 0 bases and J lost 5, with 10 bases in between. The CDR3 length is 15 residues. Germline CDR1 MNHEY, CDR2 SVGAGI. The CDR3 bases are TGTGCCAGCAGTTACTCGTCAGGGGCAAATGAAAAACTGTTTTTT. Translated: CASSYSSGANEKLFF.

About this clone itself: The same CDR3 can be traced to other DNA sequences in this sample. This chain links TRBV4-1 with TRBJ2-3, with 10 bases lining up with TRBD2. Germline loops: CDR1 MGHRA, CDR2 YSYEKL. The V segment lost 2 bases and the J segment 6 bases; nucleotides outside the gene matches: 5. The CDR3 extends over 15 amino acids. The CDR3 region has the DNA TGCGCCAGCAGCCAACCCCTAGCGGGGGCGGATACGCAGTATTTT. Translating gives CASSQPLAGADTQYF.

V usage is TRBV5-4 and J usage is TRBJ2-7, with unresolved D. V lost 8 bases and J 3 bases, leaving 15 bases between the germline ends. Germline assignment: CDR1 SGHNT and CDR2 YYREEE (reference sequence). This CDR3 has 13 residues. This CDR3 reads CASTLAGDYEQYF. For the CDR3, the DNA is TGTGCCAGTACGCTTGCAGGTGACTACGAGCAGTACTTC.

V gene TRBV30 combines with J gene TRBJ1-5, with TRBD1 matching 7 bases. The CDR3 has 16 residues. Germline CDR1 is GTSNPN and CDR2 is SVGIG (reference sequence). Trimming cost V 1 base and J 3 bases; bases outside gene matches: 9. The CDR3 region is CAWSAPDRVHNQPQHF. The DNA of the CDR3 is TGTGCCTGGAGTGCCCCTGACAGGGTCCACAATCAGCCCCAGCATTTT. Drawing the rest from reference TRBV30 and TRBJ1-5, the complete variable domain is SQTIHQWPATLVQPVGSPLSLECTVEGTSNPNLYWYRQAAGRGLQLLFYSVGIGQISSEVPQNLSASRPQDRQFILSSKKLLLSDSGFYLCAWSAPDRVHNQPQHFGDGTRLSIL.

The chain joins TRBV5-6 to TRBJ2-5, with 8 nucleotides matching TRBD2. The germline V gene has CDR1 SGHDT and CDR2 YYEEEE. The CDR3 consists of 17 residues. The V gene end was trimmed by 4 bases and the J gene end by 0 bases; junction bases not matched to a gene: 11. CDR3 DNA sequence: TGTGCCAGCAGCAAGACACCGCGGGGGGCGTACCAAGAGACCCAGTACTTC. It translates to CASSKTPRGAYQETQYF.

This clone was counted only a few times. The V and J genes are TRBV12-5 and TRBJ2-3; possible D gene TRBD2, 6 bases. CDR3 length: 14 amino acids. Germline V gene lookup returns CDR1 LGHNT and CDR2 FRNRAP. The V gene lost 6 bases and the J gene lost 0 bases, with 10 bases spanning the gap. The DNA of the CDR3 is TGTGCTAGTGGACCGGGGACTAGCACAGATACGCAGTATTTT. It translates to CASGPGTSTDTQYF.